This TCR beta chain emerged from a study of cytotoxic CD8 clonotypes in ibrutinib-treated CLL. Study as a whole: Patients gave response samples after a median approximately eleven months of treatment, range 6 to 36.

The targeted sequencing depth was 1 in 200,000 to 1 in 1 million T cells. Measured with immunoSEQ multiplex PCR; TCRdb has only the in-frame clones, and not every one. The table shows tens of thousands of clones, with around 53% occurring only once. The length of the CDR3 is 13 residues. CDR1 is LNHDA, CDR2 SQIVND, per germline (reference sequence). V was cut by 5 bases and J by 1 base, with 8 bases left in between. General study points: At ibrutinib response, clonality increased, and at progression it declined back toward baseline.

As input for TCR beta libraries, approximately 2.1 micrograms of genomic DNA came from cryopreserved PBMCs. As to this clone: Antigen unknown.

This sample comprised PBMCs, obtained after 12 months of ibrutinib treatment. The V gene is TRBV19, the J gene TRBJ1-1; D call uncertain. This receptor was obtained from a human donor with chronic lymphocytic leukemia. CDR3 bases: TGTGCCAGTAGTCTCCAGGCGAACACTGAAGCTTTCTTT. It encodes CASSLQANTEAFF.